These 25 T cell receptor beta chains were sequenced from one sample in a study of blood T cell repertoires in COVID-19. The table came from immunoSEQ multiplex PCR; TCRdb's copy has only in-frame clones and leaves some out. Of 200,000 to 300,000 clones listed, approximately 84% were seen once; the top ten hold around 1.8%. The material sequenced was peripheral blood. The receptors were gathered from a woman older than 75 with acute or convalescent COVID-19.

The chain joins TRBV10-2 to TRBJ2-7, with 16 nucleotides matching TRBD2. The ends lost 7 bases at V and 6 bases at J; junction bases unmatched: 6. The CDR3 has 15 residues. Germline loops: CDR1 WSHSY, CDR2 SAAADI. The DNA for the CDR3 is TGCGCCAGCACGGGACTAGCGGGGGGGCCGTTCGAGCAGTACTTC. As protein: CASTGLAGGPFEQYF.

The CDR3 region is CASSEIGQGSYEQYF. In DNA form, the CDR3 reads TGTGCCAGCAGTGAGATAGGACAGGGGTCCTACGAGCAGTACTTC. The rearrangement uses TRBV2 and TRBJ2-7, with TRBD1 matching over 9 bases. Germline assignment: CDR1 SNHLY and CDR2 FYNNEI. The length of the CDR3 is 15 residues. J was trimmed by 1 base and V by 3 bases; bases with no gene match: 4.

The genes are TRBV6-2 or TRBV6-3 and TRBJ2-7; the match to TRBD1 covers 8 bases. Trimming removed 2 bases from V and 13 bases from J; junction bases left unmatched: 7. CDR1 is MNHEY, CDR2 SVGEGT, per germline. The CDR3 length is 12 residues. The CDR3 DNA follows: TGTGCCAGCAGTTACCTGGGACAGGTCTTCTACTTC. It yields the protein CASSYLGQVFYF.

The chain uses TRBV6-5 and TRBJ2-7; 9 bases are shared with TRBD2. V was pared by 4 bases and J by 2 bases, with 9 bases of the junction left unmatched. The germline V gene encodes CDR1 MNHEY and CDR2 SVGAGI. This CDR3 has 16 residues. CDR3 amino acids: CASSFRSGGPTYEQYF. CDR3 in DNA: TGTGCCAGCAGTTTCCGTAGCGGGGGACCCACCTACGAGCAGTACTTC.

The chain has TRBV5-1 and TRBJ2-5, with 10 bases aligning to TRBD2. V shed 0 bases, J shed 4 bases, and the junction held 6 bases outside the gene matches. The CDR3 totals 16 residues. Germline V CDR1 and CDR2: SGHRS, YFSETQ. The CDR3 nucleotides are TGCGCCAGCAGCTTGGTTCCTAGCGGGAGATCAGAGACCCAGTACTTC. It translates to CASSLVPSGRSETQYF. The full variable domain, with the rest looked up from reference TRBV5-1 and TRBJ2-5, is KAGVTQTPRYLIKTRGQQVTLSCSPISGHRSVSWYQQTPGQGLQFLFEYFSETQRNKGNFPGRFSGRQFSNSRSEMNVSTLELGDSALYLCASSLVPSGRSETQYFGPGTRLLVL.

This clone was observed once. The chain couples TRBV9 to TRBJ2-2, with 9 bases lining up with TRBD2. The V gene end was trimmed by 0 bases and the J gene end by 4 bases; junction bases not matched to a gene: 1. Germline values: CDR1 SGDLS, CDR2 YYNGEE. This CDR3 comprises 15 residues. For the CDR3, the DNA is TGTGCCAGCAGCGTAGGCGGGAGGGCCACCGGGGAGCTGTTTTTT. Translating it yields CASSVGGRATGELFF. Using reference TRBV9 and TRBJ2-2 for the parts outside the CDR3, the full variable domain is DSGVTQTPKHLITATGQRVTLRCSPRSGDLSVYWYQQSLDQGLQFLIQYYNGEERAKGNILERFSAQQFPDLHSELNLSSLELGDSALYFCASSVGGRATGELFFGEGSRLTVL.

The chain recombines TRBV5-1 with TRBJ1-3, with TRBD1 matching 7 bases. Germline V gene data show CDR1 as SGHRS and CDR2 as YFSETQ. Losses at the gene ends were 0 bases for V and 0 bases for J; bases not matched to a gene: 6. The CDR3 loop spans 17 amino acids. This chain's CDR3 is CASSLEGTAYSGNTIYF. CDR3 in DNA: TGCGCCAGCAGCTTGGAAGGGACAGCGTACTCTGGAAACACCATATATTTT.

The chain recombines TRBV7-6 with TRBJ2-3, with 7 bases that match TRBD1. The germline gives CDR1 SGHVS, CDR2 FNYEAQ. This CDR3 has 14 amino acids. V was clipped by 5 bases and J by 1 base; unmatched bases: 3. The CDR3, as DNA: TGTGCCAGCAGCCGGGACAGCCGCACAGATACGCAGTATTTT. Translation: CASSRDSRTDTQYF. The full variable domain, with the rest looked up from reference TRBV7-6 and TRBJ2-3, is GAGVSQSPRYKVTKRGQDVALRCDPISGHVSLYWYRQALGQGPEFLTYFNYEAQQDKSGLPNDRFSAERPEGSISTLTIQRTEQRDSAMYRCASSRDSRTDTQYFGPGTRLTVL.

The V call is TRBV10-3, the J call TRBJ2-1; TRBD2 matches 10 bases. V lost 6 bases and J lost 3; bases outside the gene matches: 2. Germline V gene lookup returns CDR1 ENHRY and CDR2 SYGVKD. The CDR3 runs 14 residues. CDR3 nucleotide sequence: TGTGCCATCAGCTGGACTAGCGGCTACAATGAGCAGTTCTTC. Encoded protein: CAISWTSGYNEQFF.

V gene TRBV7-9 combines with J gene TRBJ2-2; 8 positions agree with TRBD1. The J segment lost 7 bases and the V segment lost 1 base, leaving 5 bases of the junction unmatched. The CDR3 extends over 15 amino acids. Germline loops: CDR1 SEHNR, CDR2 FQNEAQ (reference sequence). In DNA form, the CDR3 reads TGTGCCAGCAGCTTAGATTCAGGGGGCCTCGGGGAGCTGTTTTTT. Protein product: CASSLDSGGLGELFF.

This sequence joins TRBV19 and TRBJ2-3; 8 positions agree with TRBD2. The CDR3 is 15 residues long. CDR1 and CDR2 from the germline V gene are LNHDA and SQIVND (reference sequence). The ends lost 4 bases at V and 5 bases at J; junction bases unmatched: 8. CDR3 protein: CASSTISGGQDTQYF. As DNA, the CDR3 is TGTGCCAGTAGTACGATTTCGGGGGGGCAAGATACGCAGTATTTT.

The chain joins TRBV5-1 to TRBJ2-2; D possibly corresponds to TRBD2 (6 bases). Between the trimmed V and J ends, which lost 4 bases and 4 bases, there was a span of 17 bases. In germline, CDR1 is SGHRS, CDR2 YFSETQ. CDR3 length equals 16 residues. The CDR3 sequence is CASSIRDSSPTGELFF. In DNA, the CDR3 is TGCGCCAGCAGCATAAGGGACTCCTCTCCCACCGGGGAGCTGTTTTTT. The entire variable domain, with the rest obtained from reference TRBV5-1 and TRBJ2-2, is as follows: KAGVTQTPRYLIKTRGQQVTLSCSPISGHRSVSWYQQTPGQGLQFLFEYFSETQRNKGNFPGRFSGRQFSNSRSEMNVSTLELGDSALYLCASSIRDSSPTGELFFGEGSRLTVL.

The chain joins TRBV9 to TRBJ2-1, with 8 bases matching TRBD2. The CDR3 runs to 15 residues. Germline values: CDR1 SGDLS, CDR2 YYNGEE. Losses at the gene ends were 3 bases for V and 6 bases for J; bases not matched to a gene: 8. CDR3 sequence reads: CASSAQRERGNEQFF. CDR3 bases: TGTGCCAGCAGCGCCCAGCGGGAGAGGGGCAATGAGCAGTTCTTC. Together with reference TRBV9 and TRBJ2-1, the CDR3 gives the full variable domain: DSGVTQTPKHLITATGQRVTLRCSPRSGDLSVYWYQQSLDQGLQFLIQYYNGEERAKGNILERFSAQQFPDLHSELNLSSLELGDSALYFCASSAQRERGNEQFFGPGTRLTVL.

This clone was detected once. CDR3 region: CASSQDLRDRGTDTQYF. DNA for the CDR3: TGTGCCAGCAGCCAAGACCTACGGGACAGGGGCACAGATACGCAGTATTTT. The chain links TRBV3-1 (or the pseudogene TRBV3-2) to TRBJ2-3; 9 nucleotides match TRBD1. V gave up 0 bases and J gave up 1 base; unmatched junction bases: 5. Germline lookup yields CDR1 LGHDT and CDR2 YNNKEL (reference sequence). The CDR3 runs 17 residues.

The CDR3 bases are TGCGCCAGCAGCCAATATACAGGGGCGACCGATGAAAAACTGTTTTTT. As protein: CASSQYTGATDEKLFF. The chain recombines TRBV4-3 with TRBJ1-4; TRBD1 matches at 7 bases. The CDR3 runs 16 residues. V lost 2 bases to trimming and J lost 6 bases; unmatched junction nucleotides: 9. Germline CDR1 reads LGHNA; CDR2 reads YSLEER.

The V gene is TRBV11-3, the J gene TRBJ2-7; 14 bases map to TRBD2. Germline V gene lookup returns CDR1 SGHNT and CDR2 YENEEA. This CDR3 has 18 amino acids. Trimming took 1 base from V and 3 from J; bases not matched to a gene: 8. This CDR3 reads CASSLVRTSGRIFYEQYF. CDR3 DNA sequence: TGTGCCAGCAGCTTAGTCCGGACTAGCGGGAGGATTTTCTACGAGCAGTACTTC.

The gene calls are TRBV21-1 and TRBJ2-7; the table assigns TRBD2, which was not confirmed against the DNA. TRBV21-1 is labeled a pseudogene. The CDR3 loop spans 17 amino acids. CDR3 region: CASSKAILRGSTYEQYF. The CDR3 coding sequence is TGTGCCAGCAGCAAAGCGATACTTCGGGGGTCCACCTACGAGCAGTACTTC.

The chain recombines TRBV18 with TRBJ1-6, with 7 bases fitting TRBD1. Trimming at V came to 3 bases and at J to 5 bases, leaving 4 bases not matched to a gene. Per germline, CDR1 KGHSH and CDR2 LQKENI. The CDR3 has 15 residues. The CDR3 sequence: CASSPDRANNSPLHF. DNA for the CDR3: TGTGCCAGCTCACCCGACAGGGCGAATAATTCACCCCTCCACTTT.

The chain has TRBV24-1 and TRBJ1-2; D is undetermined. V lost 2 bases and J lost 2, with 8 bases in between. This CDR3 region has 14 residues. Per the germline V gene, CDR1 is KGHDR and CDR2 is SFDVKD. The CDR3 bases are TGTGCCACCAGTGATTGGACTCTAAACTATGGCTACACCTTC. Amino acids: CATSDWTLNYGYTF.

The chain recombines TRBV10-3 with TRBJ1-2; D possibly corresponds to TRBD1 (6 bases). This CDR3 is built from 11 residues. Germline assignment: CDR1 ENHRY and CDR2 SYGVKD. With 8 bases removed from V and 2 bases from J, the gap between germline ends came to 6 bases. The CDR3 loop reads CAIGQNYGYTF. CDR3 DNA: TGTGCCATCGGACAGAACTATGGCTACACCTTC.

The chain is built from TRBV6-1 and TRBJ2-3; 7 bases are a match to TRBD2. The junction had 6 bases not matched to a gene; V was cut back by 0 bases and J by 3 bases. This CDR3 has 16 amino acids. Germline CDR1 reads MNHNS; CDR2 reads SASEGT. The CDR3 spells CASSEARASGTDTQYF. CDR3 sequence (DNA): TGTGCCAGCAGTGAAGCGCGGGCTAGCGGTACAGATACGCAGTATTTT.

The rearrangement links TRBV20-1 to TRBJ2-3, with 7 nucleotides matching TRBD2. The CDR3 consists of 15 residues. Unmatched junction bases numbered 8, after V lost 3 bases and J lost 2 bases. CDR1 is DFQATT and CDR2 is SNEGSKA in the germline V gene (reference sequence). The CDR3 loop reads CSASGLAANTDTQYF. The CDR3 region has the DNA TGCAGTGCTAGTGGGCTAGCGGCCAACACAGATACGCAGTATTTT.

This clone came up many times. The chain links TRBV5-4 to TRBJ1-1; 9 bases are a match to TRBD1. CDR3 length: 15 amino acids. Looked up from germline, CDR1 is SGHNT and CDR2 is YYREEE (reference sequence). Unmatched junction bases numbered 6, after V lost 4 bases and J lost 2 bases. CDR3 nucleotides: TGTGCCAGCAGCCCCAACAGGGGGCCTAACACTGAAGCTTTCTTT. Amino acids: CASSPNRGPNTEAFF.

The chain joins TRBV6-2 or TRBV6-3 to TRBJ2-5, with D maybe TRBD2 (5 bases). Trimming stripped 0 bases from V and 6 bases from J, with 14 bases between. The CDR3 covers 15 residues. Germline-derived CDR1 and CDR2 are MNHEY and SVGEGT. The CDR3 region has the DNA TGTGCCAGCAGTTACTCGATAGCCCGAGGGAAGACCCAGTACTTC. It is translated as CASSYSIARGKTQYF.

V and J are TRBV7-2 and TRBJ2-7; TRBD1 matches 8 bases. The CDR3 loop spans 15 amino acids. Trimming took 5 bases from V and 0 from J; bases not matched to a gene: 6. CDR1 and CDR2 from the germline V gene are SGHTA and FQGNSA. In DNA, the CDR3 is TGTGCCAGCAGCCAACAGGGGGTTAGCTCCTACGAGCAGTACTTC. It specifies CASSQQGVSSYEQYF.